This T cell receptor beta chain appears in the sequencing data of a study of OX40 agonist ivuxolimab in advanced cancers. The study in broad terms: Ivuxolimab, which targeted the costimulatory receptor OX40 (CD134), was an agonistic, fully human IgG2 monoclonal antibody. Of the approximately 53 patients in dose escalation, around 20 had hepatocellular carcinoma, about 15 had melanoma, 9 had renal cell carcinoma and 9 had head and neck cancer. Partial responses were achieved by three dose-escalation patients, of whom one had hepatocellular carcinoma and two had cutaneous melanoma. In the dose-escalation cohort, more than 75% of patients were male, and the mean age was approximately 55 years, with a range of about 20 to 90. The purpose of peripheral TCRbeta sequencing was to test whether ivuxolimab changed TCR sequence diversity and led to clonal T-cell expansion. The paper describes the monotherapy dose-escalation part (N = 52 patients) of the phase I trial of ivuxolimab. Intravenous ivuxolimab was administered to patients every 2 weeks at six dose levels: 0.01, 0.1, 0.3, 1.5, 3 and 10 mg/kg. Prior anti-PD-1, anti-PD-L1 or anti-CTLA-4 therapy was permitted, and checkpoint inhibitors had been received by 40% to 50% of dose-escalation patients. What the research found in general, with its limitations: In partial responders in the 0.1-3.0 mg/kg groups, normalized peripheral clonal expansion was found to be among the lowest, especially among CD8+ T cells. Low levels of normalized T-cell clonal expansion were also seen in some patients who did not respond. After ivuxolimab, expanded clones were on average more numerous among CD8+ T cells than among CD4+ T cells. At doses of 0.1 to 3.0 mg/kg, clonal expansion of both CD4+ and CD8+ blood T cells was observed from baseline to week 6. The antigen specificity of the clonally expanded peripheral T cells was not determined.

Concerning this clone itself: Its antigen specificity is not known. No much larger clone exists at a distance of one base, and base qualities are not known.

Genomic DNA was extracted from sorted cells for sequencing of the TCRbeta CDR3 region. TCRbeta CDR3 regions were sequenced using the immunoSEQ Assay. The clones in this table, taken by TCRdb from immuneACCESS, are in-frame only. Not every clone is retained; where verified, under half of the shortfall comes from an unresolved V gene, and the cause of the rest is unknown. The sample profile shows about 89,000 clones; about 88% of them were found once. 0.25% to 0.3% of the sample lies in the top ten. Ends trimmed: V by 0 bases, J by 3 bases; bases unmatched to a gene: 2. CDR1 SGHAT and CDR2 FQNNGV were looked up in the germline V gene. From the cysteine through the phenylalanine, the CDR3 covers 16 amino acids. Only the CDR3 portion is preserved as DNA: 48 bases, with reading frame beginning at the first base. Patients with autoimmune disease history or receiving systemic immunosuppression were excluded from the trial. Peripheral blood for TCR sequencing was collected from all dose cohorts at baseline, on cycle 4 day 1, and on cycle 7 day 1. Samples came from an open-label, multicenter, first-in-human phase I dose-escalation trial of ivuxolimab. Adults with locally advanced or metastatic head and neck squamous cell, hepatocellular, melanoma or renal cell carcinoma were enrolled in the trial. Before TCR sequencing, CD4+ T cells and CD8+ T cells from peripheral blood were sorted into separate populations.

This TCR derives from an adult with an advanced solid tumor such as melanoma, head and neck, liver or kidney cancer. Sequencing used CD4+ or CD8+ T cells sorted from blood, obtained in a trial of the OX40 agonist ivuxolimab. The chain joins TRBV11-2 to TRBJ2-2; TRBD1 fits 9 bases in the junction. The CDR3 is CASSLEGQGYTGELFF. The nucleotide sequence reads TGTGCCAGCAGCTTAGAGGGACAGGGATACACCGGGGAGCTGTTTTTT.